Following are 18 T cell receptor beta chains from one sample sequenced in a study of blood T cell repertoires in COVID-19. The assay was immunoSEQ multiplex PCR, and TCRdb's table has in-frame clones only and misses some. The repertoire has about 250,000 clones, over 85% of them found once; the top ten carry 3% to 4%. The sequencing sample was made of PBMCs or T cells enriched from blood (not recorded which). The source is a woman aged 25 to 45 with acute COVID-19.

The CDR3 coding sequence is TGCGCCAGCAGCCAAGACCAGGAATATTCACCCCTCCACTTT. Its translation is CASSQDQEYSPLHF. The genes are TRBV4-3 and TRBJ1-6, with D uncertain. Trimming left V 0 bases short and J 8 bases short, with 8 bases between. The length of the CDR3 is 14 residues. Germline lookup yields CDR1 LGHNA and CDR2 YSLEER.

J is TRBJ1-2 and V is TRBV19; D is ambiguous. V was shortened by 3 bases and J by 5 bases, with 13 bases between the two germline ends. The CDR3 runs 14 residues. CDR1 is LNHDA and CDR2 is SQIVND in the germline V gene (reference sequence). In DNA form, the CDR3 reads TGTGCCAGTAGTATTCACGAGCCAGGTTATGGCTACACCTTC. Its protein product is CASSIHEPGYGYTF.

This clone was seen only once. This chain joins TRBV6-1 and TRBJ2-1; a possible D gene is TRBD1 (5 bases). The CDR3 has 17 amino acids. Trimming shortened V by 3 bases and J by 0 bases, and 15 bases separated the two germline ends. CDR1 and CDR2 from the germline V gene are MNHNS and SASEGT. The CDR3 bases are TGTGCCAGCAGTGATTCTGGGGCATACAGCTCCTACAATGAGCAGTTCTTC. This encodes CASSDSGAYSSYNEQFF.

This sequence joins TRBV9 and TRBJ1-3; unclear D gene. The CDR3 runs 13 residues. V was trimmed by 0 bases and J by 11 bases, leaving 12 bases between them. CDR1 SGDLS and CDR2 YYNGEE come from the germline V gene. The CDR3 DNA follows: TGTGCCAGCAGCGTAGGTGGGGAGGGCGCCATATATTTT. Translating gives CASSVGGEGAIYF.

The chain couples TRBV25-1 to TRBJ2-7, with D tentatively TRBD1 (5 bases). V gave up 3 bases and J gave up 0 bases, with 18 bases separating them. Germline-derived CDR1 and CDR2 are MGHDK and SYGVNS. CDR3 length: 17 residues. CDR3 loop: CASSEVRAGTHSYEQYF. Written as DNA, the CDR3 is TGTGCCAGCAGTGAGGTCAGGGCCGGCACCCACTCCTACGAGCAGTACTTC.

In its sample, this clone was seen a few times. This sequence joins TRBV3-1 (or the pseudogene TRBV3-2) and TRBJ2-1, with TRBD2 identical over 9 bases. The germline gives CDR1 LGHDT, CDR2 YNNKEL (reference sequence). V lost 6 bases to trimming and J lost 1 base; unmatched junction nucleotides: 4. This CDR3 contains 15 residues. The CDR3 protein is CASRLSGGSYNEQFF. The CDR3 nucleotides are TGTGCCAGCAGGCTAAGCGGGGGGTCCTACAATGAGCAGTTCTTC.

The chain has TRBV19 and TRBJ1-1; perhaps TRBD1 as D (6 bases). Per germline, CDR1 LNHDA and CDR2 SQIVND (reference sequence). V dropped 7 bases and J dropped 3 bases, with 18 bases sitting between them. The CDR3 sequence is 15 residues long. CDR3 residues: CASIRGGQRDTEAFF. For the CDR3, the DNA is TGTGCCAGTATCCGAGGTGGACAGAGGGACACTGAAGCTTTCTTT.

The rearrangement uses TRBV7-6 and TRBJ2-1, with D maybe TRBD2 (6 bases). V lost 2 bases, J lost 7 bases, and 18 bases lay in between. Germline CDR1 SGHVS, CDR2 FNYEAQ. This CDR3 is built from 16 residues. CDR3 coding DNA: TGTGCCAGCAGCTTAATAGCGGTAGATTTTGGGAATGAGCAGTTCTTC. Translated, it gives CASSLIAVDFGNEQFF.

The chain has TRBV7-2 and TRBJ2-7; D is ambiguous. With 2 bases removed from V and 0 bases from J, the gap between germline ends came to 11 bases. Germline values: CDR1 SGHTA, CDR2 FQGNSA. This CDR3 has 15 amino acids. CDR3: CASSLSPADSYEQYF. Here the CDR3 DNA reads TGTGCCAGCAGCTTAAGCCCCGCGGACTCCTACGAGCAGTACTTC.

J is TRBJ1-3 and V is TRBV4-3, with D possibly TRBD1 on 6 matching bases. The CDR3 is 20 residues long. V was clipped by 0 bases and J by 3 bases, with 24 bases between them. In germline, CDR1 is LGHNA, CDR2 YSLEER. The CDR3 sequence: CASSQDRGYEGEASGNTIYF. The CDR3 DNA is TGCGCCAGCAGCCAAGATAGGGGGTATGAGGGAGAGGCGAGTGGAAACACCATATATTTT.

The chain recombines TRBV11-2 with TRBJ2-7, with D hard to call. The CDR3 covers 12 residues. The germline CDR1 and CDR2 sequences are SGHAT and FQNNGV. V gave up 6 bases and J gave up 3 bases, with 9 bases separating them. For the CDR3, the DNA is TGTGCCAGCAGGGCAGGATACTACGAGCAGTACTTC. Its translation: CASRAGYYEQYF.

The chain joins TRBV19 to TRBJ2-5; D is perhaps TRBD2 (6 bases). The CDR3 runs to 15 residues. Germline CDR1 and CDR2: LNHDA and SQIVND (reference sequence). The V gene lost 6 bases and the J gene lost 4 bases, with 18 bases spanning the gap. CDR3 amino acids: CASRAGGLFAETQYF. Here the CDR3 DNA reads TGTGCCAGTAGGGCCGGGGGTTTGTTTGCAGAGACCCAGTACTTC.

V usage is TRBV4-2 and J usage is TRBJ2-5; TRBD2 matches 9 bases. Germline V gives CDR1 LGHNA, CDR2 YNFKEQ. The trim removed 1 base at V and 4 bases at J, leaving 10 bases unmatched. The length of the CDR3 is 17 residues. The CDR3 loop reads CASSQAAGGGALETQYF. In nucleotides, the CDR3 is TGTGCCAGCAGCCAAGCCGCCGGCGGGGGGGCCCTAGAGACCCAGTACTTC.

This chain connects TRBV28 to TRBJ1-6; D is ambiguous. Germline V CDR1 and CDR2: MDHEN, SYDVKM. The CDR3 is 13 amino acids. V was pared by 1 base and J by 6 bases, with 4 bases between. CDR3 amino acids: CASSLFRNSPLHF. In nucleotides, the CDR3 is TGTGCCAGCAGTTTATTCCGTAATTCACCCCTCCACTTT.

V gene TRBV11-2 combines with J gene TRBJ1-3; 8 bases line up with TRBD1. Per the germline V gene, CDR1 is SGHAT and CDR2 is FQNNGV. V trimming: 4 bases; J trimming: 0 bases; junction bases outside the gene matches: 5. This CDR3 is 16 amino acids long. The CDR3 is CASSSGQGSSGNTIYF. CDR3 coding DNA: TGTGCCAGCAGCTCCGGACAGGGTAGCTCTGGAAACACCATATATTTT.

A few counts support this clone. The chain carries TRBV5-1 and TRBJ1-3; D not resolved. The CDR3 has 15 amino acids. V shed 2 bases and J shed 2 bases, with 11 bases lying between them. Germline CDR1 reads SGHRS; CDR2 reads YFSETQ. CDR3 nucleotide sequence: TGCGCCAGCAGCTTAACGTCATCGGCTGGAAACACCATATATTTT. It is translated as CASSLTSSAGNTIYF. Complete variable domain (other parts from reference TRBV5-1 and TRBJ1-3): KAGVTQTPRYLIKTRGQQVTLSCSPISGHRSVSWYQQTPGQGLQFLFEYFSETQRNKGNFPGRFSGRQFSNSRSEMNVSTLELGDSALYLCASSLTSSAGNTIYFGEGSWLTVV.

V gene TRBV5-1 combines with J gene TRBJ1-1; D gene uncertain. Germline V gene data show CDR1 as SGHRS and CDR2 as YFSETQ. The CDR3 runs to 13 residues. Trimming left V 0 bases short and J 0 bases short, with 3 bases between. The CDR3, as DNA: TGCGCCAGCAGCTTGGACATGAACACTGAAGCTTTCTTT. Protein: CASSLDMNTEAFF.

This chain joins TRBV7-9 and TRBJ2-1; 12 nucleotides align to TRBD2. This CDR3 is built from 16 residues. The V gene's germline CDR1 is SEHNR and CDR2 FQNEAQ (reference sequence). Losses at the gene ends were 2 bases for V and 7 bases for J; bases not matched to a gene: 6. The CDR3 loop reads CASSLLGTSGGNEQFF. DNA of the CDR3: TGTGCCAGCAGCTTACTTGGTACTAGCGGGGGGAATGAGCAGTTCTTC.